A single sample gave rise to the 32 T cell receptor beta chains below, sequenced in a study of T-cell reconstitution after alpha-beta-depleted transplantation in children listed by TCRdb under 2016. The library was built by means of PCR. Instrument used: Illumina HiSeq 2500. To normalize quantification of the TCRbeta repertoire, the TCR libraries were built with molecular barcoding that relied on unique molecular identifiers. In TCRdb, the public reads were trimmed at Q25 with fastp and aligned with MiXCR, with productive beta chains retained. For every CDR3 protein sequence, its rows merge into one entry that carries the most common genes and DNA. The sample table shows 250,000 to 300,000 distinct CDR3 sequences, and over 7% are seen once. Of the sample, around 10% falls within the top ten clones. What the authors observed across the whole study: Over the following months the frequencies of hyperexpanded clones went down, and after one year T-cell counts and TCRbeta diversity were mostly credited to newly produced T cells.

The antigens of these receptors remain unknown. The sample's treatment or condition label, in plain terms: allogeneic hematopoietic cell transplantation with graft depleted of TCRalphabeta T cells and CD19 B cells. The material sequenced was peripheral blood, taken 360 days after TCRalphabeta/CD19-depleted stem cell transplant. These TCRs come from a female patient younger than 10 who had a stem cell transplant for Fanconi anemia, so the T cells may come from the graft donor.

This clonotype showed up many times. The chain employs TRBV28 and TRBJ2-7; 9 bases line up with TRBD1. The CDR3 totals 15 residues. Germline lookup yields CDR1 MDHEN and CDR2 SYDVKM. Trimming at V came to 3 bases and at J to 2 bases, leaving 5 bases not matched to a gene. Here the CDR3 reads CASSLRDRAPYEQYF. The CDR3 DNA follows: TGTGCCAGCAGTTTGAGGGACAGGGCTCCCTACGAGCAGTACTTC.

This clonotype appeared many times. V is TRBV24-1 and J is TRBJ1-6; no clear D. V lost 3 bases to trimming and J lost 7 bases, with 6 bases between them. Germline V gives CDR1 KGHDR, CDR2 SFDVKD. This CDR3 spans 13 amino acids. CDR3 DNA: TGTGCCACCAGTGATGCAGGAAATTCACCCCTCCACTTT. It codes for CATSDAGNSPLHF.

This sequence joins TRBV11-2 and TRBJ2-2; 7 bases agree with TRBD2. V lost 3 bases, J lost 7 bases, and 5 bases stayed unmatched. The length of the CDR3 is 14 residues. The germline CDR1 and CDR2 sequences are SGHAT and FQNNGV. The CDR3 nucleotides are TGTGCCAGCAGCTTGCTGGGGAGGGTCGGGGAGCTGTTTTTT. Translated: CASSLLGRVGELFF.

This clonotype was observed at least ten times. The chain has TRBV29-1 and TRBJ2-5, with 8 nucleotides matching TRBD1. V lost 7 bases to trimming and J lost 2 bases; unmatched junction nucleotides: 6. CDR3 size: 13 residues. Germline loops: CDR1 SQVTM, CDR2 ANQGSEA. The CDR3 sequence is CSGETGVQETQYF. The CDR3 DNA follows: TGCAGCGGGGAGACAGGGGTACAAGAGACCCAGTACTTC.

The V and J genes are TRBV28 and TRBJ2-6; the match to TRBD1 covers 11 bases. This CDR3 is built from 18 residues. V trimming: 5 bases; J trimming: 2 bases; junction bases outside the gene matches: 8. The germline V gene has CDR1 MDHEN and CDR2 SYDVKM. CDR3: CASSRGTGGAPGANVLTF. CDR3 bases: TGTGCCAGCAGTCGAGGGACAGGGGGTGCCCCTGGGGCCAACGTCCTGACTTTC.

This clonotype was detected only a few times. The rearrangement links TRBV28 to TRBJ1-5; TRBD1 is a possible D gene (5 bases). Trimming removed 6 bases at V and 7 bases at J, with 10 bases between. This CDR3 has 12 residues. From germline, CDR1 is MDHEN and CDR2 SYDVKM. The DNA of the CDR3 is TGTGCCAGCAGGGAGGGGACCCAGCCCCAGCATTTT. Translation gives CASREGTQPQHF.

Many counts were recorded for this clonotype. The chain's CDR3 is CASSGTGKATDTQYF. CDR3 nucleotides: TGTGCCAGCAGCGGAACAGGGAAAGCCACAGATACGCAGTATTTT. The V and J genes are TRBV7-9 and TRBJ2-3; weak D call: TRBD1 (6 bases). This CDR3 contains 15 residues. V lost 5 bases, J lost 2 bases, and 14 bases lay in between. The V gene's germline CDR1 is SEHNR and CDR2 FQNEAQ (reference sequence).

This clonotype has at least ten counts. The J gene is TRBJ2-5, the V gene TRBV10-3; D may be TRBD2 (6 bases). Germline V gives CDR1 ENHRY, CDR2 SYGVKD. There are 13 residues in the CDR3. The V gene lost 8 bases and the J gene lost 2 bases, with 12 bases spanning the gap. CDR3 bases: TGTGCCATCGGGACGGGGGTACAAGAGACCCAGTACTTC. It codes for CAIGTGVQETQYF.

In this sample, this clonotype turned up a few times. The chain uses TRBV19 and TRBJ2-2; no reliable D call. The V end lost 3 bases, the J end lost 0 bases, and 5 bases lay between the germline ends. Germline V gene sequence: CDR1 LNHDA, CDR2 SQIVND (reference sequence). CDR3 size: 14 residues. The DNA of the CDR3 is TGTGCCAGTAGTATCAACACGAACACCGGGGAGCTGTTTTTT. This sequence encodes CASSINTNTGELFF.

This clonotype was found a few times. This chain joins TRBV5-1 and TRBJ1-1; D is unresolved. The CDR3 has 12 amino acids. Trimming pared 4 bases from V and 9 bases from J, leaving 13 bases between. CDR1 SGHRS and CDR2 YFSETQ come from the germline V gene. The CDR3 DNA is TGCGCCAGCAGCGGCGGGATCGATCAAGCTTTCTTT. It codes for CASSGGIDQAFF.

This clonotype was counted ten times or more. The CDR3 DNA sequence: TGCAGTGCTCCCGACAGCCTCTTCTACGAGCAGTACTTC. Translation gives CSAPDSLFYEQYF. V usage is TRBV20-1 and J usage is TRBJ2-7; D possibly corresponds to TRBD1 (5 bases). V lost 5 bases, J lost 3 bases, and 14 bases lay in between. The CDR3 sequence is 13 residues long. The germline CDR1 and CDR2 sequences are DFQATT and SNEGSKA (reference sequence).

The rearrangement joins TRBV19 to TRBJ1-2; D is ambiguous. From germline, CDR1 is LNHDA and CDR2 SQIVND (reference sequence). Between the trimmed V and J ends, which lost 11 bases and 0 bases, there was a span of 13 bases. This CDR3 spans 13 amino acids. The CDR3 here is CASRLNANYGYTF. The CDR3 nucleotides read TGTGCCTCGAGGCTCAACGCTAACTATGGCTACACCTTC.

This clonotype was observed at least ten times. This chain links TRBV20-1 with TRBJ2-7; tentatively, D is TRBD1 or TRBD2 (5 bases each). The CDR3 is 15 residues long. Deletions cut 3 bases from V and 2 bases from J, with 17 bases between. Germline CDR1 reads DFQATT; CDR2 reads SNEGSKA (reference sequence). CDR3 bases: TGCAGTGCTAGCCCGGGACCGACACCCCCCTACGAGCAGTACGTC. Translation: CSASPGPTPPYEQYV.

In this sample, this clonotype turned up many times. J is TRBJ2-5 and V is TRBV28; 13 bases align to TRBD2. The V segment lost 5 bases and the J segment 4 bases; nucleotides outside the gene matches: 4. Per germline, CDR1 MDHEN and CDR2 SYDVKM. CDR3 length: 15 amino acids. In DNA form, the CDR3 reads TGTGCCAGCAGTCCCGGACTAGCGGGAGTAGAGACCCAGTACTTC. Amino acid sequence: CASSPGLAGVETQYF.

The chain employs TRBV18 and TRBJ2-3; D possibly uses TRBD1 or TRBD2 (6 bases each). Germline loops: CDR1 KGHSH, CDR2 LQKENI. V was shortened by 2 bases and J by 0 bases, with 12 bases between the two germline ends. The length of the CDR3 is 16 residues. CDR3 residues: CASSPRKGGSTDTQYF. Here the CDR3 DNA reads TGTGCCAGCTCACCAAGAAAGGGGGGTAGCACAGATACGCAGTATTTT.

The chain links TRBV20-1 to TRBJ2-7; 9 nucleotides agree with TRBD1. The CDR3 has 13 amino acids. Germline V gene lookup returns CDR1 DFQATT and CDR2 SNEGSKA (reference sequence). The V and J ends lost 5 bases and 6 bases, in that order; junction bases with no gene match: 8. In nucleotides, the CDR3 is TGCAGTGCTCAACAGGGGGCGATGTCCGAGCAGTACTTC. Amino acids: CSAQQGAMSEQYF.

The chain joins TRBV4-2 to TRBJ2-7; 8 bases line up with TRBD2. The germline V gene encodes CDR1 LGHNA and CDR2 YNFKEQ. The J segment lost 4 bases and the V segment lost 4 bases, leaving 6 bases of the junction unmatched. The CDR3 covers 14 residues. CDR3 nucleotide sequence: TGTGCCAGCAGCCCGGGGGGGCCCCGGTACGAGCAGTACTTC. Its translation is CASSPGGPRYEQYF.

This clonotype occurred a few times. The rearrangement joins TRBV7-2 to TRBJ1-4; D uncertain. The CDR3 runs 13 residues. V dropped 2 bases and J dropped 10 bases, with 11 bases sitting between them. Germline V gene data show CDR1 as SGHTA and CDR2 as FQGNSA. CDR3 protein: CASSLLGLGKLFF. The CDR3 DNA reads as TGTGCCAGCAGCTTACTGGGATTGGGAAAACTGTTTTTT.

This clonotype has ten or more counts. In DNA, the CDR3 is TGTGCCAGCACCCCTAGGTCGGGCACTGAAGCTTTCTTT. Its translation: CASTPRSGTEAFF. This sequence joins TRBV7-9 and TRBJ1-1; D is ambiguous. The CDR3 contains 13 residues. The V and J ends lost 7 bases and 4 bases respectively, with 13 bases between them. Germline V gene data show CDR1 as SEHNR and CDR2 as FQNEAQ (reference sequence).

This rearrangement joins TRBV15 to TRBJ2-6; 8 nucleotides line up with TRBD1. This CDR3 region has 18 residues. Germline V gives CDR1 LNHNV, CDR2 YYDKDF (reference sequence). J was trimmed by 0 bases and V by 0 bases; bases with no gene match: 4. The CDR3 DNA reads TGTGCCACCAGCAGAGACGGGACAGGCCTCTCTGGGGCCAACGTCCTGACTTTC. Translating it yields CATSRDGTGLSGANVLTF.

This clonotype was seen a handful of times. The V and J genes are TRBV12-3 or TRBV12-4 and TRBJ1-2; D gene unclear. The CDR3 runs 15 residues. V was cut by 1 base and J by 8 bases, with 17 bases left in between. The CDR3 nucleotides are TGTGCCAGCAGTTTAGAACACCGGCCCTTAGGGGGCTACACCTTC. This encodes CASSLEHRPLGGYTF.

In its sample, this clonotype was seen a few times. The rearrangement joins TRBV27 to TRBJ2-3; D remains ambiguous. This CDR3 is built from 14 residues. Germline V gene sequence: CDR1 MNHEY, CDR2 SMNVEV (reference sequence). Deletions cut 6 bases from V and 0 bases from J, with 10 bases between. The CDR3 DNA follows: TGTGCCAGCAGGCTGGGCGGTAGCACAGATACGCAGTATTTT. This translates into CASRLGGSTDTQYF.

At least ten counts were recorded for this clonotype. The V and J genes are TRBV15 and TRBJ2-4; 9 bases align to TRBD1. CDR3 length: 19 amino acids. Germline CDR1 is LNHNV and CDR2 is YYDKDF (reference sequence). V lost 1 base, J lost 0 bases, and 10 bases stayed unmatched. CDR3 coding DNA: TGTGCCACCAGCAGAGGACGCGCAACAGGGGGCATAGCCAAAAACATTCAGTACTTC. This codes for CATSRGRATGGIAKNIQYF.

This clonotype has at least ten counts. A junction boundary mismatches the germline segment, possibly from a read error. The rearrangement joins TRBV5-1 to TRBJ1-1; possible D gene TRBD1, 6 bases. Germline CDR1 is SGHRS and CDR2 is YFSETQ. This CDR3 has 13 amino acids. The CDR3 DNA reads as TGTGCCAGCAGTTTATTAGGGGGCACTGAAGCTTTCTTT. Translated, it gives CASSLLGGTEAFF.

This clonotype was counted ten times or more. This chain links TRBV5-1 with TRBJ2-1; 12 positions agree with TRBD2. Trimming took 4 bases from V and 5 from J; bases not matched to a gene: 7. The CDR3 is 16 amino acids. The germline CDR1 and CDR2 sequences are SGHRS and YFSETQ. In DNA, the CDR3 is TGCGCCAGCAGCCTGACTAGCGGGAGCCTTAACAATGAGCAGTTCTTC. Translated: CASSLTSGSLNNEQFF.

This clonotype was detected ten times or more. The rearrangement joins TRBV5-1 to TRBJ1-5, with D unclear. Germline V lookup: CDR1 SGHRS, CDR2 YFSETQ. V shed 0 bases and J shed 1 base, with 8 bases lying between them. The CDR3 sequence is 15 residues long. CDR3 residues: CASSLAGLSNQPQHF. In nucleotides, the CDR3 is TGCGCCAGCAGCTTGGCGGGGTTAAGCAATCAGCCCCAGCATTTT.

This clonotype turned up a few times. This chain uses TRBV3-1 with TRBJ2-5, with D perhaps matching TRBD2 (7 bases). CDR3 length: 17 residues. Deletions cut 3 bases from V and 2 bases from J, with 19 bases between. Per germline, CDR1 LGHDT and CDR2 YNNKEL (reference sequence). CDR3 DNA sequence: TGTGCCAGCAGCCACCCGTTCGGGGCGGGGGCACAAGAGACCCAGTACTTC. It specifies CASSHPFGAGAQETQYF.

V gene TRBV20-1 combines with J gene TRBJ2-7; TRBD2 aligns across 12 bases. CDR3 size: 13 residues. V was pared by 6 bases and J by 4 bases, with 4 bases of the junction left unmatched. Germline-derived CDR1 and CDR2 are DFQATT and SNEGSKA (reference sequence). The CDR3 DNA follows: TGCAGTGCGACTGGACTAGCGGGGTACGAGCAGTACGTC. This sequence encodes CSATGLAGYEQYV.

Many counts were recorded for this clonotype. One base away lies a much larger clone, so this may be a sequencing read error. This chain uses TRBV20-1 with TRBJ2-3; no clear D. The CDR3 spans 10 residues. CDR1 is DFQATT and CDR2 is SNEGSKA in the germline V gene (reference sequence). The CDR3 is CSTSTDTQYF. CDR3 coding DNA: TGCAGTACTAGCACAGATACGCAGTATTTT.

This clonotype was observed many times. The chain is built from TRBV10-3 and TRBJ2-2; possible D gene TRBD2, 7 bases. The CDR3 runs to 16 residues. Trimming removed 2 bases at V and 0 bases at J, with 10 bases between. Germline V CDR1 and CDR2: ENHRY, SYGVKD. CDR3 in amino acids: CAISEPGGPNTGELFF. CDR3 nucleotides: TGTGCCATCAGTGAGCCCGGGGGGCCGAACACCGGGGAGCTGTTTTTT.

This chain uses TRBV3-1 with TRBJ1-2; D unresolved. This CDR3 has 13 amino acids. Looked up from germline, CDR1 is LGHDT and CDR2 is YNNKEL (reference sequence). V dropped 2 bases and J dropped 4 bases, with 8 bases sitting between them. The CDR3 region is CASSQSGVYGYTF. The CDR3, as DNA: TGTGCCAGCAGCCAAAGCGGAGTCTATGGCTACACCTTC.

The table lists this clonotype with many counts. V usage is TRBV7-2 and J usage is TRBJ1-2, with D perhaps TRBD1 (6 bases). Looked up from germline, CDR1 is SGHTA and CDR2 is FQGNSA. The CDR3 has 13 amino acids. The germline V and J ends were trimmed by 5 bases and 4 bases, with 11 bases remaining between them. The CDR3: CASSLDRLYGYTF. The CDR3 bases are TGTGCCAGCAGCCTTGACAGGCTCTATGGCTACACCTTC.